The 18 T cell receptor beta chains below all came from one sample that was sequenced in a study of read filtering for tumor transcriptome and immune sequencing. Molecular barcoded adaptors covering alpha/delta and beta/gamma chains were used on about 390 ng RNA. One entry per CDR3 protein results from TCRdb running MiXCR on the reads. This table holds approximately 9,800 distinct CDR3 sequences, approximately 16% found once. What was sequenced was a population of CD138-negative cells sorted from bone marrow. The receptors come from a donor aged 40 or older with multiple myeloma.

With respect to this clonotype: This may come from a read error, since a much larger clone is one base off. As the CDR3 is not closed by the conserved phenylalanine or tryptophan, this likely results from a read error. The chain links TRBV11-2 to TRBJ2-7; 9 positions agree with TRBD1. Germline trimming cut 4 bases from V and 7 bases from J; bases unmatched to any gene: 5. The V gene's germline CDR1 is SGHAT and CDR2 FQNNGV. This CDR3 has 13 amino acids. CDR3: CASSSGQGWEQYL. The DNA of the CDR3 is TGTGCCAGCAGCTCGGGACAGGGATGGGAGCAGTACCTC.

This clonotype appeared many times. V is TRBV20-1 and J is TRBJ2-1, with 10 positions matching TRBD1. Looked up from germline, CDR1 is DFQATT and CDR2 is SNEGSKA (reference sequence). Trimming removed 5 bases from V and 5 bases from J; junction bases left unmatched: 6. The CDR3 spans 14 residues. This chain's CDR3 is CSAGGQGKDNEQFF. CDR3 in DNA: TGCAGTGCTGGGGGACAGGGGAAAGACAATGAGCAGTTCTTC.

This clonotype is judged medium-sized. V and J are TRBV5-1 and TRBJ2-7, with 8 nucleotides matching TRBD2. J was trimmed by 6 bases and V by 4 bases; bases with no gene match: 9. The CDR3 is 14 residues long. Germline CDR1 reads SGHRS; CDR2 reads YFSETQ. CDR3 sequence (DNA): TGCGCCAGCAGCCCCGGGGGGGCGCTCTCCGAGCAGTACTTC. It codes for CASSPGGALSEQYF.

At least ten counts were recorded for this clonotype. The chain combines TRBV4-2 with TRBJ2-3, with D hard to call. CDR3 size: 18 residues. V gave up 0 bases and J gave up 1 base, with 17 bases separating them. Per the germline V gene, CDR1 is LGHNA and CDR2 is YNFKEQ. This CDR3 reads CASSQDSGSRFGTDTQYF. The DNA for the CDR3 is TGTGCCAGCAGCCAAGATTCTGGGTCTCGCTTCGGCACAGATACGCAGTATTTT.

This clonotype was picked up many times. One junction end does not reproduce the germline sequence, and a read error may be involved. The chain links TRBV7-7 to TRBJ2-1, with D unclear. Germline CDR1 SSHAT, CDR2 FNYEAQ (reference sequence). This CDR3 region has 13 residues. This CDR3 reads CASSSGRPNEQFF. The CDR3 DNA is TGTGCTAGCAGCTCTGGACGGCCCAATGAGCAGTTCTTC.

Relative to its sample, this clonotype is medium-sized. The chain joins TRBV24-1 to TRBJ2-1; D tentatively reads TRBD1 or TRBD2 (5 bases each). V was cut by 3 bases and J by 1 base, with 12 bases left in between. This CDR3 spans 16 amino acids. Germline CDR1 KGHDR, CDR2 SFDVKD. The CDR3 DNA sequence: TGTGCCACCAGTGATCCAGTTGAGGGGTCCTACAATGAGCAGTTCTTC. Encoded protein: CATSDPVEGSYNEQFF.

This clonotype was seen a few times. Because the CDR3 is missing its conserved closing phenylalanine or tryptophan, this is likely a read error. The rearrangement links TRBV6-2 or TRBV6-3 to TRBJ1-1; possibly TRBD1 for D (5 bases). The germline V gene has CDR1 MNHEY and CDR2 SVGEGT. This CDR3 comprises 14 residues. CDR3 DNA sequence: TGTGTCAGCAGAGACAGTGGCACGTACACTGAAGCTTTCTCT. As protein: CVSRDSGTYTEAFS.

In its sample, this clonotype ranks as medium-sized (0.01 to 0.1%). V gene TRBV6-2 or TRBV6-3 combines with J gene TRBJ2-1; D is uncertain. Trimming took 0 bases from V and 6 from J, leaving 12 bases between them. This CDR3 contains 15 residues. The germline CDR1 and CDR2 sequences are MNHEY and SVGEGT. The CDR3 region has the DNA TGTGCCAGCAGTTACTCGCTATCCCCACCCAATGAGCAGTTCTTC. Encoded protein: CASSYSLSPPNEQFF.

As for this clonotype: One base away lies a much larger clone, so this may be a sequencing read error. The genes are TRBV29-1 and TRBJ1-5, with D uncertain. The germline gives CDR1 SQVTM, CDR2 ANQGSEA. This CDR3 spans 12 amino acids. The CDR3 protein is CGVMAGGQPQHF. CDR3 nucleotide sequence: TGCGGCGTTATGGCAGGTGGTCAGCCCCAGCATTTT.

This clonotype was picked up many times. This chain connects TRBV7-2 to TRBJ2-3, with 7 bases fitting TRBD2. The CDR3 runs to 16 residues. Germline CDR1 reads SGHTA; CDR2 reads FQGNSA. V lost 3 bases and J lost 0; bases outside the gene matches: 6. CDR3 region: CASSFGGGSSTDTQYF. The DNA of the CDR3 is TGTGCCAGCAGCTTTGGCGGGGGTTCTAGCACAGATACGCAGTATTTT.

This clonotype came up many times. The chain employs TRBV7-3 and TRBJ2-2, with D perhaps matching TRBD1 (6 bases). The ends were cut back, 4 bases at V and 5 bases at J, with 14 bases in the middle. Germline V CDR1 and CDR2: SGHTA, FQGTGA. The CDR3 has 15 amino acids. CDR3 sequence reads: CASSSQGIGTGELFF. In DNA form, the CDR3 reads TGTGCCAGCAGCTCACAGGGAATAGGGACCGGGGAGCTGTTTTTT.

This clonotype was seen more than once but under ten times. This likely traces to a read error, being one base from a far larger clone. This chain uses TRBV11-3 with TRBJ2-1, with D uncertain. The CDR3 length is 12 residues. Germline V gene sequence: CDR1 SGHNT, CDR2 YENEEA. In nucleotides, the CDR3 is TGTGCCAGCAGCTTAGCCTACAATGAGCGGTTCTTC. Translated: CASSLAYNERFF.

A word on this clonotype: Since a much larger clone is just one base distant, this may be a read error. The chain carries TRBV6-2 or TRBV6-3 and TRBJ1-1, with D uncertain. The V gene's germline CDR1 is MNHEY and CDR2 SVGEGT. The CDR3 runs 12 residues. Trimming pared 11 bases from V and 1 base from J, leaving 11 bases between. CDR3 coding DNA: TGTGCCGGCGGCGAGGGGAACACTGAAGCTTTCTTT. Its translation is CAGGEGNTEAFF.

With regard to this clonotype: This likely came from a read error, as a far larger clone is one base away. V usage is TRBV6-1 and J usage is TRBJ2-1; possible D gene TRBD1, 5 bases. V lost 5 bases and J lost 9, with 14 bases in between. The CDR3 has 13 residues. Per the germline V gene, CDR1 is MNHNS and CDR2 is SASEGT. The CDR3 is CASSYSGAVEQFF. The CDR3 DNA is TGTGCCAGCAGTTATAGTGGGGCCGTTGAGCAGTTCTTC.

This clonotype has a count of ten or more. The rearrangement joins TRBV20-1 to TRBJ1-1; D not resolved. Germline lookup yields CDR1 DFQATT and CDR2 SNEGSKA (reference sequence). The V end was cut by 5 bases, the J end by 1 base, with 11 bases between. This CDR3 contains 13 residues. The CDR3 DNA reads TGCAGTGCTCGAAAAGACCCGAACACTGAAGCTTTCTTT. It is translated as CSARKDPNTEAFF.

In DNA, the CDR3 is TGTGCCAGCCTACGCCGGACCACCTTCAGTGAGCAGTTCTTC. This translates into CASLRRTTFSEQFF. V usage is TRBV2 and J usage is TRBJ2-1; D uncertain. The CDR3 extends over 14 amino acids. CDR1 SNHLY and CDR2 FYNNEI come from the germline V gene. V dropped 8 bases and J dropped 9 bases, with 20 bases sitting between them.

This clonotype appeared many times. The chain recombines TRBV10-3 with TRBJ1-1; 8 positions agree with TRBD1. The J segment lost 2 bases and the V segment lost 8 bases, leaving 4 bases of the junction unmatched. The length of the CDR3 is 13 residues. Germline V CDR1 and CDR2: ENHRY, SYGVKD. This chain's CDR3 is CAIGDRPNTEAFF. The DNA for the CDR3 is TGTGCCATCGGGGACAGGCCTAACACTGAAGCTTTCTTT.

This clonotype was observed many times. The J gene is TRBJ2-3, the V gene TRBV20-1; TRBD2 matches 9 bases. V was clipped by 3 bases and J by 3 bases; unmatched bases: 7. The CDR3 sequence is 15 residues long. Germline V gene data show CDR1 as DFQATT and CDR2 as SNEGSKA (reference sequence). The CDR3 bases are TGCAGTGCTAGGGATAGCGGGAGAAAAACAGATACGCAGTATTTT. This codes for CSARDSGRKTDTQYF.